In its sample, the clone carrying this TCR beta chain was seen many times. The sample is drawn from a study of regulatory T cells in long-lasting Graves disease. From germline, CDR1 is MGHRA and CDR2 YSYEKL. Trimming shortened V by 4 bases and J by 5 bases, and 8 bases separated the two germline ends. This CDR3 comprises 12 residues. The time point denotes: newly diagnosed GD, antithyroid drugs for less than 3 months. PBMCs were the source of the RNA used for TCR sequencing. According to the study, TCR beta libraries were built with iRepertoire HTBI primers and CDR3-region Arm-PCR. TCRdb called the multiplex PCR reads again in MiXCR, with one record for every CDR3 protein. This sample has about 470,000 distinct CDR3 sequences; about 15% occur once, and the top ten carry roughly a sixth. The sample was also linked to a second study, of T cells in Graves' hyperthyroidism and ophthalmopathy. According to that study: The patients, who ranged from 18 to 65 in age, presented with newly diagnosed hyperthyroidism lasting under 2 months.

The sequence was obtained from a woman in her twenties or thirties with Graves disease. V is TRBV4-1 and J is TRBJ2-5; no definite D call. This sample comprised peripheral blood mononuclear cells (PBMCs), obtained at new diagnosis, from a patient treated with antithyroid drugs. CDR3 DNA: TGCGCCAGCAGCCGCCCTCGGGAGACCCAGTACTTC. This gives the protein CASSRPRETQYF.